This T cell receptor (beta chain) came from a study of Ad26.COV2.S vaccination and SARS-CoV-2 variants. CDR3 length equals 13 residues. V lost 6 bases, J lost 0 bases, and 4 bases stayed unmatched. The germline gives CDR1 SQVTM, CDR2 ANQGSEA. Study-wide findings and caveats: Reports say spike-specific CD8+ and CD4+ T cell responses covered substantial breadth after vaccination.

As for this clone: Its antigen remains unknown.

Clones were sequenced by immunoSEQ multiplex PCR, and TCRdb holds only the in-frame ones, with some missing. The table includes about 94,000 clones, roughly 84% detected once. The sequenced sample was peripheral blood, obtained after recovery from COVID-19. The V and J genes are TRBV29-1 and TRBJ2-7, with TRBD2 identical over 8 bases. This TCR was sampled from a human donor who had recovered from COVID-19. For the CDR3, the DNA is TGCAGCGTCCGAGCGGGAGACTCCTACGAGCAGTACTTC. Protein product: CSVRAGDSYEQYF.